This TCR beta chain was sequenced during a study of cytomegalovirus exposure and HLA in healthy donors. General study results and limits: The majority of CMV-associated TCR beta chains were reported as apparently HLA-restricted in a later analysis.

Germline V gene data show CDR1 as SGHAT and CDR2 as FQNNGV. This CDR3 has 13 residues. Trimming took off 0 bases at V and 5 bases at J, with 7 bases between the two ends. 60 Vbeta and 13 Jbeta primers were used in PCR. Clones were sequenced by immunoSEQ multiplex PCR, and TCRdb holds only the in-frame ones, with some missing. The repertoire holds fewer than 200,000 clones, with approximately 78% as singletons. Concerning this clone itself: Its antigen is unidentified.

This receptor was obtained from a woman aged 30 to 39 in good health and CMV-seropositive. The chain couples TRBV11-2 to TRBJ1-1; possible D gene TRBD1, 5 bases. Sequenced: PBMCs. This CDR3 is CASSLDRDTEAFF. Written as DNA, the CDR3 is TGTGCCAGCAGCTTAGACAGGGATACTGAAGCTTTCTTT.